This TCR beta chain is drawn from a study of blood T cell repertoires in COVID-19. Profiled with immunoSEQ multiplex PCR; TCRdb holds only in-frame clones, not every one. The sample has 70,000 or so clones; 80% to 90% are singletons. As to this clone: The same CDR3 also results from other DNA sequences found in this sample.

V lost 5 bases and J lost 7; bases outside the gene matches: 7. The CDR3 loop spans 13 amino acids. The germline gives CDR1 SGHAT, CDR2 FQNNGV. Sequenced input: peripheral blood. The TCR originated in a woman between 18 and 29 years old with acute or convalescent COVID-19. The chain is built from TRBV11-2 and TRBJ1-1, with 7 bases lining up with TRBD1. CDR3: CASSRDRENEAFF. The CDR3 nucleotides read TGTGCCAGCAGCCGAGACAGGGAGAATGAAGCTTTCTTT.